Following are 10 T cell receptor beta chains from one sample sequenced in a study of human T cells and chemical hapten exposure. The time point denotes: pre-sensitization, week 0. Described treatment: therapeutic diphenylcyclopropenone sensitization with weekly scalp DPC. MiXCR, applied by TCRdb to the RACE reads, yields one record per CDR3 protein. Of fewer than 50,000 distinct CDR3 sequences listed, roughly 7.6% are singletons. Source: whole blood, taken in connection with sensitization to the hapten diphenylcyclopropenone (DPC). Every receptor here comes from a woman in her fifties or sixties with alopecia areata. Some clones in this sample may be carry-over from other donors' samples.

V and J are TRBV7-9 and TRBJ1-2; no definite D call. This CDR3 is built from 14 residues. V shed 3 bases and J shed 0 bases, with 8 bases lying between them. Germline V gene sequence: CDR1 SEHNR, CDR2 FQNEAQ (reference sequence). The CDR3 region has the DNA TGTGCCAGCAGCTTCGCCGGGGCTAACTATGGCTACACCTTC. Translated, it gives CASSFAGANYGYTF.

This clonotype occurred a few times. The gene calls are TRBV9 and TRBJ2-1; the D gene is possibly TRBD2 (5 bases). This CDR3 contains 15 residues. The germline CDR1 and CDR2 sequences are SGDLS and YYNGEE. V gave up 3 bases and J gave up 8 bases, with 18 bases separating them. CDR3 bases: TGTGCCAGCAGCGCTAGCCACGGCCAGTTCGATGAGCAGTTCTTC. Translated, it gives CASSASHGQFDEQFF.

The CDR3 bases are TGCGCCAGCAGTCGGAGGCAGGACCCCAACGAGCAGTACTTC. It specifies CASSRRQDPNEQYF. This rearrangement joins TRBV10-1 to TRBJ2-7; D possibly corresponds to TRBD2 (5 bases). V gave up 5 bases and J gave up 5 bases, with 16 bases separating them. Germline lookup yields CDR1 WNHNN and CDR2 SYGVQD (reference sequence). This CDR3 is 14 amino acids long.

This chain joins TRBV29-1 and TRBJ2-7; a possible D gene is TRBD1 (6 bases). V lost 6 bases to trimming and J lost 6 bases, with 18 bases between them. Germline V CDR1 and CDR2: SQVTM, ANQGSEA. The CDR3 runs 13 residues. The CDR3 bases are TGCAGCGTCCCGGGACAAGTCCCAGGCGAGCAGTACTTC. Protein product: CSVPGQVPGEQYF.

The chain joins TRBV6-6 to TRBJ2-3; D may correspond to TRBD1 or TRBD2 (5 bases each). The CDR3 runs 13 residues. The germline V gene encodes CDR1 MNHNY and CDR2 SVGAGI (reference sequence). V shed 6 bases and J shed 3 bases, with 10 bases lying between them. In DNA, the CDR3 is TGTGCCAGCAGCCGGGGCCAAACAGATACGCAGTATTTT. It is translated as CASSRGQTDTQYF.

This clonotype was seen many times. CDR3 sequence: CSVGPLTYNEQFF. The CDR3, as DNA: TGCAGCGTTGGGCCCCTCACCTACAATGAGCAGTTCTTC. The V and J genes are TRBV29-1 and TRBJ2-1; no firm D call. CDR1 is SQVTM, CDR2 ANQGSEA, per germline. Trimming left V 4 bases short and J 2 bases short, with 9 bases between. The length of the CDR3 is 13 residues.

This clonotype was found many times. At one of its ends the junction is not consistent with the germline gene, which may arise from a read error. CDR3 region: CASSPTVGQNTEALF. The CDR3 DNA is TGTGCCAGCAGCCCAACCGTAGGGCAGAACACTGAAGCTTTATTT. This chain links TRBV4-2 with TRBJ1-1; D not certain. The CDR3 loop spans 15 amino acids. Germline V gene sequence: CDR1 LGHNA, CDR2 YNFKEQ.

This clonotype was counted only a few times. The chain carries TRBV29-1 and TRBJ2-3; 12 bases align to TRBD2. The CDR3 is 14 amino acids. Per the germline V gene, CDR1 is SQVTM and CDR2 is ANQGSEA. V dropped 7 bases and J dropped 7; count of bases not matched to a gene: 9. The CDR3 nucleotides are TGCAGCGGTCAGACTAGCGGGAGAGGGAATACGCAGTATTTT. Its translation: CSGQTSGRGNTQYF.

Many counts were recorded for this clonotype. The CDR3 DNA reads as TGCGCCAGCAGTGTTGGGATTGCCCACGAGCAGTACTTC. It encodes CASSVGIAHEQYF. The chain joins TRBV10-1 to TRBJ2-7; D is ambiguous. Germline CDR1 is WNHNN and CDR2 is SYGVQD (reference sequence). CDR3 length equals 13 residues. Trimming stripped 4 bases from V and 5 bases from J, with 12 bases between.

This clonotype was counted at least ten times. The chain uses TRBV30 and TRBJ2-5; D is undetermined. Germline V gene sequence: CDR1 GTSNPN, CDR2 SVGIG (reference sequence). The CDR3 runs 12 residues. With 4 bases removed from V and 5 bases from J, the gap between germline ends came to 11 bases. The CDR3 region has the DNA TGTGCCTGGACCCCCCTTTATGAGACCCAGTACTTC. This translates into CAWTPLYETQYF. The entire variable domain, with the rest obtained from reference TRBV30 and TRBJ2-5, is as follows: SQTIHQWPATLVQPVGSPLSLECTVEGTSNPNLYWYRQAAGRGLQLLFYSVGIGQISSEVPQNLSASRPQDRQFILSSKKLLLSDSGFYLCAWTPLYETQYFGPGTRLLVL.